This T cell receptor (beta chain) emerged from a study of blood T cell repertoires in COVID-19. Assay: immunoSEQ multiplex PCR; the TCRdb copy retains only in-frame clones and omits some. This sample has 100,000 to 150,000 clones, with roughly four fifths found just once. The V gene lost 4 bases and the J gene lost 7 bases, with 5 bases spanning the gap. The CDR3 has 12 residues. The sequence derives from a woman in her sixties with acute or convalescent COVID-19. The V and J genes are TRBV12-3 or TRBV12-4 and TRBJ1-6; D is unresolved. Sequenced sample: peripheral blood. The CDR3 DNA is TGTGCCAGCAGTTGGGAGAATTCACCCCTCCACTTT. It yields the protein CASSWENSPLHF.